The 8 T cell receptor beta chains below all came from one sample that was sequenced in a study of patients and donors after allogeneic stem cell transplantation. TCRdb itself ran the RT-PCR reads through MiXCR, one entry per CDR3 protein. Of 410,000 or so distinct CDR3 sequences in the sample, 16% were seen once. The specimen was blood, either unsorted or a sorted T cell fraction (not recorded which). These TCRs come from a human donor who was either an allogeneic HSCT recipient or a stem cell or donor lymphocyte infusion donor (not recorded which). It is not recorded whose cells these are; they may come from a transplant donor.

The chain uses TRBV5-6 and TRBJ2-7; D is undetermined. The V gene's germline CDR1 is SGHDT and CDR2 YYEEEE. V was pared by 0 bases and J by 4 bases, with 20 bases between. The CDR3 loop spans 17 amino acids. DNA for the CDR3: TGTGCCAGCAGCTTGGCCGATGCGCGACATCCCTTTTACGAGCAGTACTTC. This sequence encodes CASSLADARHPFYEQYF.

The chain recombines TRBV6-2 or TRBV6-3 with TRBJ2-2; maybe TRBD2 (5 bases). Deletions cut 2 bases from V and 9 bases from J, with 10 bases between. Germline lookup yields CDR1 MNHEY and CDR2 SVGEGT. This CDR3 comprises 13 residues. CDR3 sequence: CASSYEGYRELFF. The CDR3 nucleotides read TGTGCCAGCAGTTACGAGGGATACCGGGAGCTGTTTTTT.

In its sample, this clonotype was seen once. The chain links TRBV7-9 to TRBJ2-5; D remains ambiguous. Germline V gene data show CDR1 as SEHNR and CDR2 as FQNEAQ (reference sequence). Deletions cut 3 bases from V and 5 bases from J, with 1 base between. This CDR3 spans 10 amino acids. The CDR3 is CASSFETQYF. In nucleotides, the CDR3 is TGTGCCAGCAGCTTCGAGACCCAGTACTTC.

The rearrangement joins TRBV5-1 to TRBJ2-7; D not certain. The V gene lost 2 bases and the J gene lost 3 bases, with 12 bases spanning the gap. Germline V CDR1 and CDR2: SGHRS, YFSETQ. The CDR3 totals 14 residues. CDR3 in DNA: TGCGCCAGCAGCTTTTTTTTCGGATTCTACGAGCAGTACTTC. Its translation is CASSFFFGFYEQYF.

V and J are TRBV5-1 and TRBJ2-2, with 12 positions matching TRBD2. The germline V gene encodes CDR1 SGHRS and CDR2 YFSETQ. The CDR3 extends over 17 amino acids. With 3 bases clipped from V and 4 bases from J, the junction kept 7 bases outside the gene matches. The CDR3 DNA is TGCGCCAGCAGCTCGGGGACTAGCGGGCGCTTCACCGGGGAGCTGTTTTTT. This codes for CASSSGTSGRFTGELFF.

In its sample, this clonotype was seen a few times. The J gene is TRBJ1-2, the V gene TRBV29-1; 7 bases match TRBD1. Trimming took 6 bases from V and 3 from J; bases not matched to a gene: 7. CDR1 and CDR2 (germline): SQVTM, ANQGSEA. The CDR3 totals 13 residues. CDR3 region: CSVHRGTDYGYTF. The DNA of the CDR3 is TGCAGCGTCCACAGGGGAACTGACTATGGCTACACCTTC. Full variable domain (remainder filled in from reference TRBV29-1 and TRBJ1-2): SAVISQKPSRDICQRGTSLTIQCQVDSQVTMMFWYRQQPGQSLTLIATANQGSEATYESGFVIDKFPISRPNLTFSTLTVSNMSPEDSSIYLCSVHRGTDYGYTFGSGTRLTVV.

This clonotype occurred many times. The chain employs TRBV12-3 or TRBV12-4 and TRBJ1-2, with D possibly matching TRBD1 (5 bases). V was shortened by 8 bases and J by 5 bases, with 15 bases between the two germline ends. The CDR3 has 13 residues. The DNA of the CDR3 is TGTGCCAGCCTGGGGACCCTTCGTTATGGCTACACCTTC. Translation gives CASLGTLRYGYTF.

The chain recombines TRBV10-3 with TRBJ2-2; TRBD1 matches 8 bases. The CDR3 runs 13 residues. CDR1 and CDR2 (germline): ENHRY, SYGVKD. The V gene end was trimmed by 5 bases and the J gene end by 7 bases; junction bases not matched to a gene: 3. CDR3 region: CAISQGAGGELFF. In nucleotides, the CDR3 is TGTGCCATCAGTCAGGGGGCCGGCGGGGAGCTGTTTTTT.